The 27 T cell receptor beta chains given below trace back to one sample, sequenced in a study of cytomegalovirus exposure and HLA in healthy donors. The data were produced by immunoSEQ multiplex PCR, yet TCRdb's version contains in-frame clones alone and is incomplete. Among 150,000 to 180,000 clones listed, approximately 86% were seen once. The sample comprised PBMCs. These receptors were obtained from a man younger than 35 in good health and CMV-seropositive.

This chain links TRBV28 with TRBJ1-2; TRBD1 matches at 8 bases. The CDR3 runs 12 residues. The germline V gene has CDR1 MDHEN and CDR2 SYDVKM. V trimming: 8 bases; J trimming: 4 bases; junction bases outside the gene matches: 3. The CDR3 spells CASVTGGYGYTF. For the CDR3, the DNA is TGTGCCAGCGTTACAGGGGGCTATGGCTACACCTTC.

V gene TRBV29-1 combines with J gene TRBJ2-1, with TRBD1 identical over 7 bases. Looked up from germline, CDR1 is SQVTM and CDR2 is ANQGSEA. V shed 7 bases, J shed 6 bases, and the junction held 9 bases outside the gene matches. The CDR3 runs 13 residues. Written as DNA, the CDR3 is TGCAGCGCCCACAGGGGCAGCGGCAATGAGCAGTTCTTC. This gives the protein CSAHRGSGNEQFF.

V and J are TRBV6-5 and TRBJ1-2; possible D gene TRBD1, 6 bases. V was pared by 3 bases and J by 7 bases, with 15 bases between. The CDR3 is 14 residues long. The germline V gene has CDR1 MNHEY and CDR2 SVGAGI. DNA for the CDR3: TGTGCCAGCAGTTATTTCAGCACAGGGACTGGCTACACCTTC. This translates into CASSYFSTGTGYTF.

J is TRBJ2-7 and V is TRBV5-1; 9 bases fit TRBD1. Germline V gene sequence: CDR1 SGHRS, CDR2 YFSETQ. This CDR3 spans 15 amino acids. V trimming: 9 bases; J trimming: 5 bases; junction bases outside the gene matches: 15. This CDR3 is CATAVGQGNGDEQYF. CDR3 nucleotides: TGCGCCACAGCAGTAGGACAGGGGAATGGCGACGAGCAGTACTTC.

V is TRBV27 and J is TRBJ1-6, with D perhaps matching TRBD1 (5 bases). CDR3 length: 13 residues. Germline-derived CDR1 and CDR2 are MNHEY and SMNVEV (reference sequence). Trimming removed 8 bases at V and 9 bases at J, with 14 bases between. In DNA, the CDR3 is TGTGCCAGCGGCCCCAGGGAAGGTTCACCCCTCCACTTT. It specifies CASGPREGSPLHF.

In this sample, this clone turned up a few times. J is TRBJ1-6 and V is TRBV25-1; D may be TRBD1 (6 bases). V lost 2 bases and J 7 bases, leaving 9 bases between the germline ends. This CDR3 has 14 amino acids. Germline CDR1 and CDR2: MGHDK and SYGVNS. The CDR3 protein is CASSEQGRNSPLHF. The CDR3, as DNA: TGTGCCAGCAGTGAACAGGGGCGGAATTCACCCCTCCACTTT.

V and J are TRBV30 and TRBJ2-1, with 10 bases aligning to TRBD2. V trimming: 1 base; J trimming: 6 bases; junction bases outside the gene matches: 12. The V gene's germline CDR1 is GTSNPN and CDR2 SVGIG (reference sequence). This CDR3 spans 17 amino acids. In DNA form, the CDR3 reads TGTGCCTGGAGTGCGGTCCTAGCTAGCGGGAGTGGCAATGAGCAGTTCTTC. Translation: CAWSAVLASGSGNEQFF.

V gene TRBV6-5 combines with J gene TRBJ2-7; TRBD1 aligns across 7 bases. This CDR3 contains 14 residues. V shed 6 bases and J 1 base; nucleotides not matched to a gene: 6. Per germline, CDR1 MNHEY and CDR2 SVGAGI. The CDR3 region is CASRETDRSYEQYF. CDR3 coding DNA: TGTGCCAGCAGAGAGACGGACAGGTCCTACGAGCAGTACTTC.

The CDR3 is CASSVIVTVNYNEQFF. In DNA, the CDR3 is TGTGCCAGCAGCGTAATAGTAACGGTAAACTACAATGAGCAGTTCTTC. This sequence joins TRBV9 and TRBJ2-1; no clear D gene. Trimming removed 1 base from V and 3 bases from J, with 14 bases in between. The CDR3 runs 16 residues. From germline, CDR1 is SGDLS and CDR2 YYNGEE. Complete variable domain (other parts from reference TRBV9 and TRBJ2-1): DSGVTQTPKHLITATGQRVTLRCSPRSGDLSVYWYQQSLDQGLQFLIQYYNGEERAKGNILERFSAQQFPDLHSELNLSSLELGDSALYFCASSVIVTVNYNEQFFGPGTRLTVL.

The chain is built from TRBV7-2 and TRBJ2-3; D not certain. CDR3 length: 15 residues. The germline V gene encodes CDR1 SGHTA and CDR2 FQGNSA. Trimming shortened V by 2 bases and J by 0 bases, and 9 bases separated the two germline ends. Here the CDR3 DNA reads TGTGCCAGCAGCTTACACACCGCTAGCACAGATACGCAGTATTTT. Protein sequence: CASSLHTASTDTQYF.

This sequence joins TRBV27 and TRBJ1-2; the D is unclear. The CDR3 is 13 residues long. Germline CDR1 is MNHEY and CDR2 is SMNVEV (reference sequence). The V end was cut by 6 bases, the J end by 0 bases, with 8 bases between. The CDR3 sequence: CASRGDANYGYTF. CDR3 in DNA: TGTGCCAGCAGGGGAGACGCTAACTATGGCTACACCTTC.

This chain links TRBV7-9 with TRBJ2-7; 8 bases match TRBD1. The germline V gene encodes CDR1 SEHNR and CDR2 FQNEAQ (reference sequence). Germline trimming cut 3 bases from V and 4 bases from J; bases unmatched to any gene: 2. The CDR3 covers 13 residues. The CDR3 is CASSLDRVYEQYF. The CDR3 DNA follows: TGTGCCAGCAGCTTGGACAGGGTTTACGAGCAGTACTTC.

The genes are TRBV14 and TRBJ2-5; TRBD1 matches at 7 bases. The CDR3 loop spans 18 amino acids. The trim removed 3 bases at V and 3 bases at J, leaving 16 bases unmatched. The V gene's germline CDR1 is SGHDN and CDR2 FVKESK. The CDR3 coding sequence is TGTGCCAGCAGCCAGTGGGTCCCCCCCGCGACAGGGAAAGAGACCCAGTACTTC. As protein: CASSQWVPPATGKETQYF.

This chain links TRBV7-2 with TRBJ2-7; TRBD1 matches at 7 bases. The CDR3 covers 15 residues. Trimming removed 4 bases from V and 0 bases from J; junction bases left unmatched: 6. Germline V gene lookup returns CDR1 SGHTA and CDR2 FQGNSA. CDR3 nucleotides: TGTGCCAGCAGCTCCGAGGGGGCGGGCTCCTACGAGCAGTACTTC. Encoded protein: CASSSEGAGSYEQYF.

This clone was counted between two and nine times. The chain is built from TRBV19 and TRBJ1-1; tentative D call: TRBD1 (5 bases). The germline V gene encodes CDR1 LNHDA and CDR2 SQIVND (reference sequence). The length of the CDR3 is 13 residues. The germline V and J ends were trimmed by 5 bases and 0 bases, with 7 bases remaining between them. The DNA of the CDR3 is TGTGCCAGTAGTGACAGCATGAACACTGAAGCTTTCTTT. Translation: CASSDSMNTEAFF.

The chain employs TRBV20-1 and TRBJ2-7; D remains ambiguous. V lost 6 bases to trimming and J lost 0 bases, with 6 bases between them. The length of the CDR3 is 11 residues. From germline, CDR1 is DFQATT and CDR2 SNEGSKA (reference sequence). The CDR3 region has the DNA TGCAGTGCCATAGACTCCTACGAGCAGTACTTC. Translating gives CSAIDSYEQYF.

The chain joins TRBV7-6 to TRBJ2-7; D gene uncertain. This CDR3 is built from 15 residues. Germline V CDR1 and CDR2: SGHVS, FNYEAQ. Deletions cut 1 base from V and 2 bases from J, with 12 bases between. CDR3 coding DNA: TGTGCCAGCAGCTTAGAGTCGCCCGAGACCTACGAGCAGTACTTC. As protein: CASSLESPETYEQYF.

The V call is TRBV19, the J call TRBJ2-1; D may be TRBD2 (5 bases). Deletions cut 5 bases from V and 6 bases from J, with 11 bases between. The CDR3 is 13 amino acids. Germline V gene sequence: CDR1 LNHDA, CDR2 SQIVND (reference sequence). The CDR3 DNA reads TGTGCCAGTAGTCGGGCAGGACTCAATGAGCAGTTCTTC. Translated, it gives CASSRAGLNEQFF.

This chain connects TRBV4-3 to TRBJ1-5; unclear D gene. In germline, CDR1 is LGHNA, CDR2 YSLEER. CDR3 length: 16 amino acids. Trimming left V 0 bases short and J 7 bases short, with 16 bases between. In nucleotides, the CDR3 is TGCGCCAGCAGCCAAGAATGGGCCCCGGCAAGCCAGCCCCAGCATTTT. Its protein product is CASSQEWAPASQPQHF.

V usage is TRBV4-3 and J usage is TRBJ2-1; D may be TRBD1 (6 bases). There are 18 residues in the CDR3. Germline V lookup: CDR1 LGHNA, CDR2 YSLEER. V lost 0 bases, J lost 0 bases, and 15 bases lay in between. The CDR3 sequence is CASSQDARGTTSYNEQFF. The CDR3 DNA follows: TGCGCCAGCAGCCAAGATGCCAGGGGCACGACCTCCTACAATGAGCAGTTCTTC.

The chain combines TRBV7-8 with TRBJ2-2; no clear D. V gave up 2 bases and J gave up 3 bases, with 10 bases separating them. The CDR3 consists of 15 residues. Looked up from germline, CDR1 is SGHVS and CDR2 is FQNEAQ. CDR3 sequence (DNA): TGTGCCAGCAGCTTATCCGTTCGGGACACCGGGGAGCTGTTTTTT. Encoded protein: CASSLSVRDTGELFF.

The CDR3 DNA follows: TGTGCCAGCAGCCGAAGACTAGCGGGGGGGAGGGAGACCCAGTACTTC. Residues: CASSRRLAGGRETQYF. The chain joins TRBV7-2 to TRBJ2-5; 14 bases line up with TRBD2. Germline assignment: CDR1 SGHTA and CDR2 FQGNSA. The junction had 7 bases not matched to a gene; V was cut back by 5 bases and J by 5 bases. CDR3 length: 16 residues. The variable domain in full, with the rest retrieved from reference TRBV7-2 and TRBJ2-5, is GAGVSQSPSNKVTEKGKDVELRCDPISGHTALYWYRQSLGQGLEFLIYFQGNSAPDKSGLPSDRFSAERTGGSVSTLTIQRTQQEDSAVYLCASSRRLAGGRETQYFGPGTRLLVL.

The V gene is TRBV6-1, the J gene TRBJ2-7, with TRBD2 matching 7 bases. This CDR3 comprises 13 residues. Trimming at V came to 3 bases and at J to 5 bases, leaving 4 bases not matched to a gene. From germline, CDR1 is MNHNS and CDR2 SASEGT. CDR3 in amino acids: CASSDWEGHEQYF. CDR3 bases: TGTGCCAGCAGTGATTGGGAGGGGCACGAGCAGTACTTC.

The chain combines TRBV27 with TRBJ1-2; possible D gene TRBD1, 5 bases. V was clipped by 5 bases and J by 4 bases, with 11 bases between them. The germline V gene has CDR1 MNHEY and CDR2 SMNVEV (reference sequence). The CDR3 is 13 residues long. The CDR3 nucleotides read TGTGCCAGCAGTGACAGTTTATCCTATGGCTACACCTTC. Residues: CASSDSLSYGYTF.

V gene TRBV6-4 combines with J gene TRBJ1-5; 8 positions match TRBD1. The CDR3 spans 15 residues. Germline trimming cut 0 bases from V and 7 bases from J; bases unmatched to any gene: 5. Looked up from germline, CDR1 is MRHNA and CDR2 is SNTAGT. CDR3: CASSDSAGGGQPQHF. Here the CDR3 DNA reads TGTGCCAGCAGTGACTCTGCAGGGGGCGGCCAGCCCCAGCATTTT.

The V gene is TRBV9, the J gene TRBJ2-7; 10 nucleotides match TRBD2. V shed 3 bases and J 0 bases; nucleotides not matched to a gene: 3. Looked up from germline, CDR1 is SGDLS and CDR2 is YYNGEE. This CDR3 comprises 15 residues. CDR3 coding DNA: TGTGCCAGCAGCGGGGGGACTAGCGCCTCCTACGAGCAGTACTTC. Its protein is CASSGGTSASYEQYF. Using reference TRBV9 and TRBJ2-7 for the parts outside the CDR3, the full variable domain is DSGVTQTPKHLITATGQRVTLRCSPRSGDLSVYWYQQSLDQGLQFLIQYYNGEERAKGNILERFSAQQFPDLHSELNLSSLELGDSALYFCASSGGTSASYEQYFGPGTRLTVT.

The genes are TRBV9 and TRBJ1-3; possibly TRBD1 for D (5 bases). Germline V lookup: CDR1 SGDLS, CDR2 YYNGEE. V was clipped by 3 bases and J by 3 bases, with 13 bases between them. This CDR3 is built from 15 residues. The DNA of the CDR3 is TGTGCCAGCAGCGCCGACAGTGGAATTGGAAACACCATATATTTT. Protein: CASSADSGIGNTIYF.